This T cell receptor (beta chain) was sequenced during a study of blood T cell repertoires in COVID-19 (dated by TCRdb to between 2020 and 2021). For context, the study as a whole: Samples covering the acute and convalescent phases of COVID-19 were provided by collaborators in the United States, Italy and Spain. Samples were obtained from the ongoing ImmuneRACE study (first 160 participants) and from about 1,300 subjects provided by 6 global collaborators. The material from the prospective study consisted of cDNA or gDNA derived from T cells, B-cell-depleted T cells, or PBMCs. Subjects who had been exposed to COVID-19, were actively infected with it, or had recovered from it provided the deeply sampled blood TCRbeta repertoires that made up the dataset. A de-identified subject ID, COVID-19 status, age in years and sex were almost always included in the sample metadata. Where HLA class I and class II types were available, the types were taken from metadata supplied by the sample provider, not from assay-based typing. The repertoires were released in a freely available public database meant as a resource for research on the immune response to SARS-CoV-2.

Each collaborating institution followed its own protocols to collect whole blood in K2EDTA tubes. Collaborator samples were shipped for TCRbeta analysis as frozen whole blood, isolated PBMCs, or DNA extracted from either sample type. Points the paper makes about the study in general: The amount of clinical and demographic metadata varied by source and participant and was provided uncurated.

Concerning this clone: This clone's antigen is unknown. The input lacks base qualities; no much larger clone sits a single base away.

The CDR3 spans 13 residues, from the cysteine through the phenylalanine. The sequence is cut down to CDR3 DNA, 39 bases in frame from base 1. Sequences MNHEY (CDR1) and SVGAGI (CDR2) are obtained from the germline V gene. V is trimmed back by 8 bases and J by 7 bases, and the junction contains 7 bases that no gene match accounts for. TCRbeta CDR3 regions were amplified from genomic DNA using the immunoSEQ Assay, a bias-controlled multiplex PCR. From the authors' description of their analysis: The number of nucleated cells in each sample was estimated by amplification of reference gene primers within the assay. To quantify the absolute abundance of each unique TCRbeta CDR3 rearrangement, sequence reads were collapsed and filtered. For each sample, productive Simpson clonality was calculated as the square root of Simpson's diversity index across productive rearrangements. Entries here come from immuneACCESS through TCRdb and include only in-frame sequences with V and J called. Some clones fail to appear in such tables; in the studies checked, an unresolved V gene covers under half of the shortfall, and the cause of the remainder is unknown. The DNA was the basis for D and trimming; V, J and clone size are from that table. The sample table contains tens of thousands of clones; only one count was recorded for around 80% of them. The top ten hold roughly 7.7% of the sample.

The clonotype originates from an elderly woman with acute or convalescent COVID-19. This chain joins TRBV6-5 to TRBJ1-5, and 8 bases in between align with TRBD1. Sequencing was performed on peripheral blood. The nucleotide sequence is given as TGTGCCAGCTCAGGGGGCGCCGGACAGCCCCAGCATTTT. This gives the protein CASSGGAGQPQHF.